This T cell receptor (beta chain) was profiled in a study of preoperative IRX-2 immunotherapy in early breast cancer. Germline-derived CDR1 and CDR2 are MNHEY and SMNVEV (reference sequence). V was clipped by 6 bases and J by 8 bases; unmatched bases: 10. This CDR3 comprises 14 residues. The treatment was: preoperative locoregional IRX-2 cytokine immunotherapy. Patients received preoperative, locoregional IRX-2 cytokine immunotherapy in a phase Ib study. The repertoire was sequenced with immunoSEQ multiplex PCR; TCRdb's copy has only in-frame clones and lacks some. Seen here are approximately 15,000 clones, under 95% observed once, and the top ten hold approximately 30%.

The specimen was obtained from a patient treated with IRX-2 immunotherapy. This receptor was taken from a human donor with breast cancer. The chain uses TRBV27 and TRBJ1-2; 9 bases agree with TRBD1. The CDR3 DNA is TGTGCCAGCAGATACGACAGGGGGGTTGAGGGCTACACCTTC. Translation gives CASRYDRGVEGYTF.